Below are 18 T cell receptor beta chains sequenced from a single sample in a study of T-cell memory formation after mild COVID-19. Using its own MiXCR run on the 5' RACE reads, TCRdb lists one record per CDR3 protein. The sample yields roughly 86,000 distinct CDR3 sequences, approximately 13% seen once. The sample consisted of PBMCs or a T cell subset sorted from them (not recorded which). Receptors were obtained from an adult woman who had mild COVID-19 (a few samples of this study predate the infection). Cell type and time point are not known.

The rearrangement joins TRBV20-1 to TRBJ1-1; D unclear. The CDR3 length is 13 residues. Germline V gene lookup returns CDR1 DFQATT and CDR2 SNEGSKA (reference sequence). Between the trimmed V and J ends, which lost 5 bases and 3 bases, there was a span of 13 bases. CDR3 in DNA: TGCAGTGCTCAAGGACGGCTATACACTGAAGCTTTCTTT. It specifies CSAQGRLYTEAFF.

This clonotype was detected only a few times. J is TRBJ1-4 and V is TRBV12-3 or TRBV12-4; D is unclear. V was clipped by 3 bases and J by 8 bases, with 7 bases between them. This CDR3 comprises 12 residues. CDR3 in DNA: TGTGCCAGCAGTTTGGTCGGGGAAAAACTGTTTTTT. This codes for CASSLVGEKLFF.

This clonotype was seen a few times. J is TRBJ1-2 and V is TRBV12-3 or TRBV12-4; D gene uncertain. Trimming removed 3 bases from V and 6 bases from J, with 14 bases in between. This CDR3 region has 14 residues. In DNA, the CDR3 is TGTGCCAGCAGTTTTCCCGATCCCCCCGATGGCTACACCTTC. Amino acids: CASSFPDPPDGYTF.

This clonotype has only a few counts. This chain links TRBV4-1 with TRBJ2-7, with TRBD1 matching over 9 bases. Germline V gene lookup returns CDR1 MGHRA and CDR2 YSYEKL. CDR3 size: 15 residues. V was clipped by 4 bases and J by 6 bases; unmatched bases: 10. The CDR3 DNA reads TGCGCCAGCAGCCCTTCGGGACAGGGAGCAACCGAGCAGTACTTC. It specifies CASSPSGQGATEQYF.

There are many counts of this clonotype. V and J are TRBV4-3 and TRBJ2-6, with D possibly TRBD1 on 6 matching bases. CDR1 is LGHNA, CDR2 YSLEER, per germline. Trimming shortened V by 4 bases and J by 0 bases, and 16 bases separated the two germline ends. This CDR3 has 18 residues. CDR3 in amino acids: CASSPWGQGSSGANVLTF. The CDR3 coding sequence is TGCGCCAGCAGCCCATGGGGGCAGGGGAGCTCTGGGGCCAACGTCCTGACTTTC.

The chain links TRBV11-2 to TRBJ2-1, with TRBD1 identical over 9 bases. The CDR3 loop spans 16 amino acids. Germline-derived CDR1 and CDR2 are SGHAT and FQNNGV. The J segment lost 4 bases and the V segment lost 5 bases, leaving 9 bases of the junction unmatched. The CDR3 spells CASSLPSGQGYNEQFF. The CDR3 bases are TGTGCCAGCAGCCTTCCCAGCGGACAGGGGTACAATGAGCAGTTCTTC.

The chain uses TRBV3-1 and TRBJ2-3, with 7 bases lining up with TRBD1. Losses at the gene ends were 6 bases for V and 6 bases for J; bases not matched to a gene: 9. The length of the CDR3 is 14 residues. Germline values: CDR1 LGHDT, CDR2 YNNKEL (reference sequence). The CDR3 bases are TGTGCCAGCAGACCAACACAGGGGATGGATACGCAGTATTTT. Encoded protein: CASRPTQGMDTQYF.

The V call is TRBV20-1, the J call TRBJ2-7; 8 nucleotides match TRBD2. Germline V gene data show CDR1 as DFQATT and CDR2 as SNEGSKA (reference sequence). Trimming removed 0 bases from V and 3 bases from J; junction bases left unmatched: 13. This CDR3 has 17 amino acids. Here the CDR3 DNA reads TGCAGTGCTAGAGATAGGGGGAGGGTTACTAGCGGCTACGAGCAGTACTTC. Its translation: CSARDRGRVTSGYEQYF.

The J gene is TRBJ2-2, the V gene TRBV15; 7 bases are shared with TRBD1. Germline-derived CDR1 and CDR2 are LNHNV and YYDKDF (reference sequence). J was trimmed by 4 bases and V by 5 bases; bases with no gene match: 7. The CDR3 is 15 amino acids. This CDR3 is CATSGGQELTGELFF. The CDR3 region has the DNA TGTGCCACCAGCGGAGGACAGGAACTCACCGGGGAGCTGTTTTTT.

The chain couples TRBV6-5 to TRBJ2-1; D is possibly TRBD2 (5 bases). The V end lost 5 bases, the J end lost 4 bases, and 15 bases lay between the germline ends. Looked up from germline, CDR1 is MNHEY and CDR2 is SVGAGI. This CDR3 spans 15 amino acids. The CDR3 spells CASSILGSQYNEQFF. DNA for the CDR3: TGTGCCAGCAGTATACTAGGATCACAATACAATGAGCAGTTCTTC.

This clonotype was seen only a few times. This rearrangement joins TRBV24-1 to TRBJ2-1; D uncertain. Germline assignment: CDR1 KGHDR and CDR2 SFDVKD. The CDR3 extends over 14 amino acids. V was trimmed by 5 bases and J by 0 bases, leaving 7 bases between them. The CDR3 DNA reads TGTGCCACCAGTGGGGAAAGCTCCTACAATGAGCAGTTCTTC. It encodes CATSGESSYNEQFF.

The chain's CDR3 is CASSRTGTGSGNEQFF. CDR3 nucleotide sequence: TGTGCCAGCAGCAGAACCGGGACAGGGTCTGGGAATGAGCAGTTCTTC. The chain links TRBV7-9 to TRBJ2-1; 9 bases fit TRBD1. The germline CDR1 and CDR2 sequences are SEHNR and FQNEAQ (reference sequence). V lost 5 bases, J lost 7 bases, and 12 bases stayed unmatched. This CDR3 has 16 amino acids.

This clonotype was detected only a few times. This chain connects TRBV7-3 to TRBJ2-1; maybe TRBD2 (6 bases). Germline V gene lookup returns CDR1 SGHTA and CDR2 FQGTGA. V dropped 4 bases and J dropped 9 bases, with 13 bases sitting between them. This CDR3 region has 13 residues. Written as DNA, the CDR3 is TGTGCCAGCAGCTCGACGACTAGTGGTGAGCAGTTCTTC. Translation gives CASSSTTSGEQFF.

This clonotype was seen only once. The CDR3 bases are TGCGCCAGCAGCTTTTTGGCCGGTGGAAACACCATATATTTT. It specifies CASSFLAGGNTIYF. The chain has TRBV5-1 and TRBJ1-3; no firm D call. Trimming cost V 2 bases and J 3 bases, with 9 bases left between them. CDR1 is SGHRS and CDR2 is YFSETQ in the germline V gene. The length of the CDR3 is 14 residues.

The chain has TRBV13 and TRBJ2-3, with D perhaps TRBD2 (6 bases). Germline V gene sequence: CDR1 PRHDT, CDR2 FYEKMQ (reference sequence). The CDR3 contains 15 residues. V was trimmed by 4 bases and J by 5 bases, leaving 16 bases between them. The DNA of the CDR3 is TGTGCCAGCAGCTCAGTGGAGGGAAATAAAGATACGCAGTATTTT. The encoded protein is CASSSVEGNKDTQYF.

This clonotype occurred a few times. This chain joins TRBV7-3 and TRBJ1-2; a possible D gene is TRBD1 (6 bases). The CDR3 runs 16 residues. Trimming took 5 bases from V and 5 from J, leaving 21 bases between them. Germline CDR1 and CDR2: SGHTA and FQGTGA. The CDR3 region has the DNA TGTGCCAGCAGCGTCTACAGGGCCCCCGGGGGGTATGGCTACACCTTC. It encodes CASSVYRAPGGYGYTF.

The rearrangement joins TRBV6-5 to TRBJ2-5; 12 nucleotides align to TRBD1. The CDR3 is 16 residues long. Germline assignment: CDR1 MNHEY and CDR2 SVGAGI. V lost 4 bases to trimming and J lost 5 bases; unmatched junction nucleotides: 8. CDR3 in amino acids: CASSFMGQGASETQYF. DNA for the CDR3: TGTGCCAGCAGTTTCATGGGACAGGGGGCATCCGAGACCCAGTACTTC.

The chain links TRBV14 to TRBJ2-7, with D unresolved. The germline CDR1 and CDR2 sequences are SGHDN and FVKESK. CDR3 length: 14 residues. Trimming took off 4 bases at V and 2 bases at J, with 12 bases between the two ends. CDR3 coding DNA: TGTGCCAGCAGCCCTCAGATGAATACCTACGAGCAGTACTTC. It codes for CASSPQMNTYEQYF. The complete variable domain, with remaining parts taken from reference TRBV14 and TRBJ2-7, reads EAGVTQFPSHSVIEKGQTVTLRCDPISGHDNLYWYRRVMGKEIKFLLHFVKESKQDESGMPNNRFLAERTGGTYSTLKVQPAELEDSGVYFCASSPQMNTYEQYFGPGTRLTVT.